Reported below is one TCR beta chain. CDR3 length: 16 residues. Germline lookup yields CDR1 SGHTA and CDR2 FQGNSA. The V end was cut by 0 bases, the J end by 0 bases, with 11 bases between. TCRdb keeps only in-frame clones here, not all; method: immunoSEQ multiplex PCR. Of 75,000 to 100,000 clones in the sample, approximately 80% are singletons; the top ten hold roughly a tenth. The source of the sample is a study of blood T cell repertoires in COVID-19. J is TRBJ1-2 and V is TRBV7-2; perhaps TRBD1 as D (5 bases). This TCR came from a woman aged 80 or older with acute or convalescent COVID-19. Sequencing was performed on peripheral blood. The CDR3 sequence: CASSLASGGANYGYTF. In DNA form, the CDR3 reads TGTGCCAGCAGCTTAGCGAGCGGGGGAGCTAACTATGGCTACACCTTC. Full variable domain (outside the CDR3, taken from reference TRBV7-2 and TRBJ1-2): GAGVSQSPSNKVTEKGKDVELRCDPISGHTALYWYRQSLGQGLEFLIYFQGNSAPDKSGLPSDRFSAERTGGSVSTLTIQRTQQEDSAVYLCASSLASGGANYGYTFGSGTRLTVV.